This TCR beta chain was sequenced during a study of cytomegalovirus exposure and HLA in healthy donors. General study findings and limits: Most of the TCR beta V segments (in an earlier analysis) were productive either about 87% or about 30% of the time. Among the CMV-associated chains, a few were confirmed in vitro as specific for CMV antigens. Only CMV serostatus was available as immune exposure information. Researchers reported in a later analysis that a missense DCLRE1C variant was tied to TCR beta V- and J-gene trimming.

A multiplex PCR was run with 60 Vbeta primers and 13 Jbeta primers. Clones were sequenced by immunoSEQ multiplex PCR, and TCRdb holds only the in-frame ones, with some missing. The table records nearly 200,000 clones, about 76% of them present only once. A remark on this clone: Antigen specificity is unknown.

There are 13 residues in the CDR3. V shed 1 base and J shed 6 bases, with 9 bases lying between them. Germline loops: CDR1 LGHNA, CDR2 YNFKEQ. The source material was PBMCs. The sequence was obtained from a male donor in good health and CMV-seropositive. The gene calls are TRBV4-2 and TRBJ1-1, with D maybe TRBD1 (5 bases). Here the CDR3 reads CASSQGTSSEAFF. DNA for the CDR3: TGTGCCAGCAGCCAAGGGACATCATCTGAAGCTTTCTTT.